These 18 T cell receptor beta chains came from one sample sequenced in a study of blood T cell repertoires in COVID-19. TCRdb's copy holds only in-frame clones and misses some; the assay was immunoSEQ multiplex PCR. The sample consists of over 200,000 clones, 84% of them appearing once. Material: PBMCs or T cells enriched from blood (not recorded which). These receptors originate from a man aged 55 to 70 who had recovered from COVID-19.

The genes are TRBV9 and TRBJ2-2; TRBD1 is a possible D gene (5 bases). CDR3 length: 15 residues. V was pared by 4 bases and J by 3 bases, with 13 bases between. From germline, CDR1 is SGDLS and CDR2 YYNGEE. This chain's CDR3 is CASSTPGIYTGELFF. For the CDR3, the DNA is TGTGCCAGCAGCACGCCAGGGATTTACACCGGGGAGCTGTTTTTT.

This clone was detected only once. Distinct nucleotide sequences in the sample also encode this CDR3. This chain joins TRBV6-1 and TRBJ2-7, with a possible D match to TRBD1 (5 bases). The CDR3 loop spans 13 amino acids. V lost 3 bases, J lost 4 bases, and 10 bases lay in between. Germline CDR1 reads MNHNS; CDR2 reads SASEGT. The CDR3 here is CASSDQGWYEQYF. The CDR3 DNA follows: TGTGCCAGCAGTGACCAGGGTTGGTACGAGCAGTACTTC.

The rearrangement joins TRBV12-3 or TRBV12-4 to TRBJ2-5; 9 bases line up with TRBD1. CDR3 length: 13 amino acids. V lost 6 bases and J lost 3; bases outside the gene matches: 2. This chain's CDR3 is CASSRDREETQYF. DNA of the CDR3: TGTGCCAGCAGCCGGGACAGGGAAGAGACCCAGTACTTC.

CDR3 loop: CATSRDRETSYTF. In DNA, the CDR3 is TGTGCCACCAGCAGAGATCGAGAGACTTCCTACACCTTC. The chain links TRBV15 to TRBJ1-2; the D is unclear. The CDR3 totals 13 residues. V was shortened by 0 bases and J by 10 bases, with 12 bases between the two germline ends. Per germline, CDR1 LNHNV and CDR2 YYDKDF (reference sequence).

CDR3 nucleotides: TGTGCCAGCAGCCCTGCCCCGGGACAGGGGAGCCAAGAGACCCAGTACTTC. It yields the protein CASSPAPGQGSQETQYF. This chain joins TRBV13 and TRBJ2-5; 10 bases fit TRBD1. With 5 bases clipped from V and 1 base from J, the junction kept 10 bases outside the gene matches. CDR1 PRHDT and CDR2 FYEKMQ come from the germline V gene (reference sequence). The length of the CDR3 is 17 residues. Based on the CDR3 plus reference TRBV13 and TRBJ2-5, the full variable domain is AAGVIQSPRHLIKEKRETATLKCYPIPRHDTVYWYQQGPGQDPQFLISFYEKMQSDKGSIPDRFSAQQFSDYHSELNMSSLELGDSALYFCASSPAPGQGSQETQYFGPGTRLLVL.

The count of this clone is one. The chain links TRBV6-2 or TRBV6-3 to TRBJ2-5, with D possibly TRBD1 on 6 matching bases. The V gene lost 4 bases and the J gene lost 6 bases, with 21 bases spanning the gap. The length of the CDR3 is 16 residues. Germline V gene sequence: CDR1 MNHEY, CDR2 SVGEGT. The CDR3 DNA sequence: TGTGCCAGCAGTTTCGGGACACCGCTTTTATTGCAGACCCAGTACTTC. Its protein is CASSFGTPLLLQTQYF.

The chain couples TRBV5-1 to TRBJ1-2; D uncertain. Trimming removed 3 bases from V and 1 base from J, with 7 bases in between. The length of the CDR3 is 13 residues. CDR1 and CDR2 from the germline V gene are SGHRS and YFSETQ. In DNA form, the CDR3 reads TGCGCCAGCAGCTGGGAGGATAACTATGGCTACACCTTC. This sequence encodes CASSWEDNYGYTF.

The chain combines TRBV5-4 with TRBJ2-5, with TRBD1 matching 9 bases. Germline V gene data show CDR1 as SGHNT and CDR2 as YYREEE (reference sequence). Trimming removed 3 bases from V and 9 bases from J; junction bases left unmatched: 12. The length of the CDR3 is 15 residues. Written as DNA, the CDR3 is TGTGCCAGCAGCTCGGGGGACAGGGCCAGAAAGGCCCAGTACTTC. This sequence encodes CASSSGDRARKAQYF.

Written as DNA, the CDR3 is TGCGCCAGCAGCTCCTCCGGGACAGGGGGAGACATTCAGTACTTC. Its translation: CASSSSGTGGDIQYF. The chain employs TRBV5-1 and TRBJ2-4; the match to TRBD1 covers 11 bases. This CDR3 spans 15 amino acids. V shed 3 bases and J 8 bases; nucleotides not matched to a gene: 7. Looked up from germline, CDR1 is SGHRS and CDR2 is YFSETQ.

V is TRBV11-1 and J is TRBJ2-7, with a weak D call TRBD1 (6 bases). The length of the CDR3 is 15 residues. Germline V gene data show CDR1 as SGHAT and CDR2 as FQDESV (reference sequence). The V and J ends lost 3 bases and 2 bases respectively, with 14 bases between them. CDR3 in amino acids: CASSFGTLAPYEQYF. The CDR3 nucleotides read TGTGCCAGCAGCTTCGGGACATTAGCCCCCTACGAGCAGTACTTC.

The V gene is TRBV7-3, the J gene TRBJ2-3; 8 positions match TRBD2. This CDR3 comprises 17 residues. V dropped 5 bases and J dropped 3; count of bases not matched to a gene: 13. Germline V gene sequence: CDR1 SGHTA, CDR2 FQGTGA. The CDR3 nucleotides are TGTGCCAGCAGCCCGACGCCGGGTAGCGGGGCAACAGATACGCAGTATTTT. This encodes CASSPTPGSGATDTQYF.

V is TRBV7-2 and J is TRBJ2-3, with 8 bases lining up with TRBD2. CDR1 is SGHTA and CDR2 is FQGNSA in the germline V gene. CDR3 length equals 14 residues. Trimming at V came to 5 bases and at J to 2 bases, leaving 3 bases not matched to a gene. The CDR3 DNA is TGTGCCAGCAGCAATAGCGGGGTCACAGATACGCAGTATTTT. The encoded protein is CASSNSGVTDTQYF.

CDR3 nucleotide sequence: TGTGCCAGCAGCTCAGGGACAAACACCGGGGAGCTGTTTTTT. Translation: CASSSGTNTGELFF. This chain connects TRBV11-3 to TRBJ2-2, with D possibly being TRBD1 (6 bases). V dropped 4 bases and J dropped 2 bases, with 8 bases sitting between them. Germline V CDR1 and CDR2: SGHNT, YENEEA. This CDR3 contains 14 residues.

This chain links TRBV29-1 with TRBJ1-1; D gene ambiguous. This CDR3 spans 13 amino acids. CDR1 and CDR2 (germline): SQVTM, ANQGSEA. Trimming left V 4 bases short and J 3 bases short, with 12 bases between. In nucleotides, the CDR3 is TGCAGCGTTGTCTTCTACGGGGACACTGAAGCTTTCTTT. Translated, it gives CSVVFYGDTEAFF.

This chain connects TRBV5-1 to TRBJ2-5; 8 positions match TRBD2. Per germline, CDR1 SGHRS and CDR2 YFSETQ. The V segment lost 4 bases and the J segment 6 bases; nucleotides outside the gene matches: 20. The CDR3 is 18 amino acids. CDR3 in amino acids: CASSPTGAGGPVLQTQYF. In DNA form, the CDR3 reads TGCGCCAGCAGCCCGACGGGGGCGGGGGGTCCCGTTCTGCAGACCCAGTACTTC.

The V gene is TRBV7-2, the J gene TRBJ2-7; D remains unclear. The V and J ends lost 5 bases and 4 bases respectively, with 18 bases between them. There are 15 residues in the CDR3. The germline V gene encodes CDR1 SGHTA and CDR2 FQGNSA. CDR3 amino acids: CASSPRQARSYEQYF. As DNA, the CDR3 is TGTGCCAGCAGCCCTCGGCAGGCAAGGTCTTACGAGCAGTACTTC.

The chain combines TRBV6-1 with TRBJ1-2; D not resolved. Per the germline V gene, CDR1 is MNHNS and CDR2 is SASEGT. CDR3 size: 15 residues. The germline V and J ends were trimmed by 3 bases and 4 bases, with 15 bases remaining between them. CDR3 in DNA: TGTGCCAGCAGTGAGGGCCCAGCCCAACCCTATGGCTACACCTTC. This translates into CASSEGPAQPYGYTF.

This chain links TRBV30 with TRBJ1-4; D unclear. From germline, CDR1 is GTSNPN and CDR2 SVGIG (reference sequence). V was cut by 7 bases and J by 4 bases, with 16 bases left in between. The CDR3 is made up of 14 amino acids. The CDR3 region is CALRRGRSNEKLFF. CDR3 coding DNA: TGTGCCTTGAGGCGCGGAAGAAGTAATGAAAAACTGTTTTTT.